The rows below give T cell receptor beta chains drawn from one sample of a study of shared clonotypes between healthy human individuals. Profiling relied on immunoSEQ multiplex PCR, and the TCRdb table lists in-frame clones only, not all of them. The data show roughly 2,500,000 clones, with approximately 94% seen just once and 0.36% held by the top ten. Sequenced sample: naive CD4+ T cells from PBMCs. Receptor source: a man younger than 35 in good health. Some clones in this sample may be carry-over from other donors' samples. CDR3s include the opening cysteine and the closing phenylalanine or tryptophan. A D gene is named only where the DNA matches it firmly. The listing skips clone size in some rows; elsewhere it reads once, few, many or a size class.

d_gene: NA; j_gene: TRBJ2-1; v_gene: TRBV19; abundance: NA; CDR3nt: TGTGCCAGTAGCGGGAAAGCGAACAATGAGCAGTTCTTC; CDR3aa: CASSGKANNEQFF
d_gene: NA; j_gene: TRBJ2-7; v_gene: TRBV7-2; abundance: NA; CDR3nt: TGTGCCAGCAGTTACCCAAAGGGGGGTTTTAGGGACGAGCAGTACTTC; CDR3aa: CASSYPKGGFRDEQYF
d_gene: TRBD1; j_gene: TRBJ1-2; v_gene: TRBV10-3; abundance: NA; CDR3nt: TGTGCCATCAGTGAGTCGAACAGGGGGAGCTATGGCTACACCTTC; CDR3aa: CAISESNRGSYGYTF
d_gene: NA; j_gene: TRBJ2-3; v_gene: TRBV7-3; abundance: NA; CDR3nt: TGTGCCAGCAGCTCCCCGGGAGACACAGATACGCAGTATTTT; CDR3aa: CASSSPGDTDTQYF
d_gene: TRBD2; j_gene: TRBJ2-7; v_gene: TRBV18; abundance: NA; CDR3nt: TGTGCCAGCTCACCAGGGACTAGCGGGAACTACGAGCAGTACTTC; CDR3aa: CASSPGTSGNYEQYF
d_gene: NA; j_gene: TRBJ1-6; v_gene: TRBV28; abundance: NA; CDR3nt: TGTGCCACCCTAATAGGGGGCTCCTATAATTCACCCCTCCACTTT; CDR3aa: CATLIGGSYNSPLHF
d_gene: TRBD1; j_gene: TRBJ2-7; v_gene: TRBV27; abundance: NA; CDR3nt: TGTGCCAGCAGTCTTCGTGGTAGGGGGCGGGTCGAGCAGTACTTC; CDR3aa: CASSLRGRGRVEQYF
d_gene: TRBD1; j_gene: TRBJ2-2; v_gene: TRBV5-1; abundance: NA; CDR3nt: TGCGCCAGCAGCCGGTTAGGACAGGGGAACACCGGGGAGCTGTTTTTT; CDR3aa: CASSRLGQGNTGELFF
d_gene: NA; j_gene: TRBJ1-4; v_gene: TRBV6-5; abundance: NA; CDR3nt: TGTGCCAGCAGTTACGGAGGGGCGAATGAAAAACTGTTTTTT; CDR3aa: CASSYGGANEKLFF
d_gene: NA; j_gene: TRBJ2-5; v_gene: TRBV11-3; abundance: NA; CDR3nt: TGTGCCAGCAGCTTAGACGGACGCTCCGGCCGCGAGACCCAGTACTTC; CDR3aa: CASSLDGRSGRETQYF
d_gene: NA; j_gene: TRBJ2-2; v_gene: TRBV4-2; abundance: NA; CDR3nt: TGTGCCAGCAGCCAAGATGGTTCAGGGAACACCGGGGAGCTGTTTTTT; CDR3aa: CASSQDGSGNTGELFF
d_gene: NA; j_gene: TRBJ1-2; v_gene: TRBV15; abundance: few; CDR3nt: TGTGCCACCAGCAGAGCCGCAGGGGCGGGCGGCTACACCTTC; CDR3aa: CATSRAAGAGGYTF
d_gene: NA; j_gene: TRBJ2-2; v_gene: TRBV5-4; abundance: NA; CDR3nt: TGTGCCAGCAGCGCGTCTAGCGCGAACACCGGGGAGCTGTTTTTT; CDR3aa: CASSASSANTGELFF
d_gene: NA; j_gene: TRBJ1-5; v_gene: TRBV10-3; abundance: once; CDR3nt: TGTGCCATCAGTGAGTCGCGCCGTGGGCTCCAGCCCCAGCATTTT; CDR3aa: CAISESRRGLQPQHF
d_gene: NA; j_gene: TRBJ2-2; v_gene: TRBV7-2; abundance: NA; CDR3nt: TGTGCCAGCAGTTCGCTAAGCTTCACCGGGGAGCTGTTTTTT; CDR3aa: CASSSLSFTGELFF
d_gene: NA; j_gene: TRBJ1-2; v_gene: TRBV7-9; abundance: once; CDR3nt: TGTGCCAGCAGCTTGCGGCGGCGTACGGACGGAGGAAACTATGGCTACACCTTC; CDR3aa: CASSLRRRTDGGNYGYTF
d_gene: NA; j_gene: TRBJ2-1; v_gene: TRBV29-1; abundance: NA; CDR3nt: TGCAGCCAAAGAAGCTCCTACAATGAGCAGTTCTTC; CDR3aa: CSQRSSYNEQFF
d_gene: NA; j_gene: TRBJ1-1; v_gene: TRBV2; abundance: NA; CDR3nt: TGTGCCAGCAGGGAGCAGGTACTTGAAGCTTTCTTT; CDR3aa: CASREQVLEAFF
d_gene: NA; j_gene: TRBJ2-1; v_gene: TRBV5-4; abundance: NA; CDR3nt: TGTGCCAGCAGCCCCGGACCCAACCCCTACAATGAGCAGTTCTTC; CDR3aa: CASSPGPNPYNEQFF
d_gene: NA; j_gene: TRBJ2-3; v_gene: TRBV14; abundance: NA; CDR3nt: TGTGCCAGCAGTCCCCTGAAAGGGCAAGGCACAGATACGCAGTATTTT; CDR3aa: CASSPLKGQGTDTQYF
d_gene: NA; j_gene: TRBJ1-5; v_gene: TRBV7-2; abundance: NA; CDR3nt: TGTGCCAGCAGCCCGCCGGGGGGGGCTGGGTTTCAGCCCCAGCATTTT; CDR3aa: CASSPPGGAGFQPQHF
d_gene: TRBD1; j_gene: TRBJ2-2; v_gene: TRBV7-2; abundance: NA; CDR3nt: TGTGCCAGCAGAATAACCGGGACAGTCCCCACCGGGGAGCTGTTTTTT; CDR3aa: CASRITGTVPTGELFF
d_gene: TRBD1; j_gene: TRBJ2-7; v_gene: TRBV5-1; abundance: NA; CDR3nt: TGCGCCAGCGCGGTGGCGACAGGGGGAACCTACGAGCAGTACTTC; CDR3aa: CASAVATGGTYEQYF
d_gene: NA; j_gene: TRBJ1-4; v_gene: TRBV5-1; abundance: NA; CDR3nt: TGCGCCAGCAGCCAGGACAGTAGTAATGAAAAACTGTTTTTT; CDR3aa: CASSQDSSNEKLFF
d_gene: TRBD1; j_gene: TRBJ1-1; v_gene: TRBV6-6; abundance: NA; CDR3nt: TGTGCCAGCAGTACCTCCGCAGGGGGCGAAGCTTTCTTT; CDR3aa: CASSTSAGGEAFF